The source of this TCR beta chain is a study of CD4 T cell repertoires in COVID-19. About this clone: No antigen is known for it.

V lost 7 bases to trimming and J lost 0 bases, with 13 bases between them. CDR3 size: 16 residues. The germline gives CDR1 MDHEN, CDR2 SYDVKM. These memory T cells were uncultured and sequenced directly after ex vivo isolation. The table came from immunoSEQ multiplex PCR; TCRdb's copy has only in-frame clones and leaves some out. The sample gives 20,000 to 30,000 clones, approximately 93% of which show up once; 0.66% is in the top ten. Regarding the study as a whole: SARS-CoV and/or HKU1 spike cultures shared between roughly 7 and 26% of SARS-CoV-2 clonotypes. Several top expanded SARS-CoV-2-reactive clonotypes were shared by two or three memory subsets.

The receptor was isolated from a human donor who had COVID-19. Sequenced material: circulating follicular helper CD4+ T cells (cTfh) from blood, taken before the COVID-19 pandemic. The chain is built from TRBV28 and TRBJ2-6, with D perhaps matching TRBD2 (5 bases). This chain's CDR3 is CASKPGSVSGANVLTF. CDR3 in DNA: TGTGCCAGCAAACCGGGATCGGTCTCTGGGGCCAACGTCCTGACTTTC. Supplemented by reference TRBV28 and TRBJ2-6, the full variable domain reads DVKVTQSSRYLVKRTGEKVFLECVQDMDHENMFWYRQDPGLGLRLIYFSYDVKMKEKGDIPEGYSVSREKKERFSLILESASTNQTSMYLCASKPGSVSGANVLTFGAGSRLTVL.